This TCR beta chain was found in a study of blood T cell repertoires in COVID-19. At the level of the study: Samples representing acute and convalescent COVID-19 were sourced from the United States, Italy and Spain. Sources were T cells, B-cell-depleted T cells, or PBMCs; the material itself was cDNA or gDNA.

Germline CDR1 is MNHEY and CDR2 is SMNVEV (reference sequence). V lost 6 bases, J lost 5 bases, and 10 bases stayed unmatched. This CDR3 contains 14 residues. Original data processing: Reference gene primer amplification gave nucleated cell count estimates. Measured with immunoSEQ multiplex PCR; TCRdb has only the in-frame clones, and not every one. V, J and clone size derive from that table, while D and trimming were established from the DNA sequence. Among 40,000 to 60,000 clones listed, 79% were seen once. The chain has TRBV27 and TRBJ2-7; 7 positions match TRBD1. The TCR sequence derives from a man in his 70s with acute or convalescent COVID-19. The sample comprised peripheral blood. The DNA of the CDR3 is TGTGCCAGCAGCCCGGGACAGCTGTTCCACGAGCAGTACTTC. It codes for CASSPGQLFHEQYF.